The rows below give T cell receptor beta chains drawn from one sample of a study of shared clonotypes between healthy human individuals. The protocol was immunoSEQ multiplex PCR, while the TCRdb copy is restricted to in-frame clones and leaves out a portion. The sample shows around 700,000 clones, around 73% of them seen only once. The sequencing sample was made of memory CD4+ T cells sorted from blood. These receptors were collected from a woman in her 30s in good health. Both conserved end residues are part of each CDR3. D genes are given only for firm matches. Some rows have no size entry. The others give once, few or many, or a class for an expanded clone.

>NA|TRBV19|NA|TRBJ1-1
TGTGCCAGTAGATGGTCGACAGGAAACACTGAAGCTTTCTTT
CASRWSTGNTEAFF
>NA|TRBV9|TRBD1|TRBJ2-7
TGTGCCAGCAGCCCTTCCGGGACAGGGGGCCGCGAGCAGTACTTC
CASSPSGTGGREQYF
>NA|TRBV7-8|TRBD2|TRBJ2-1
TGTGCCAGCAGCTTACGGTGGTCGTCTAGCGGGGCAAATGAGCAGTTCTTC
CASSLRWSSSGANEQFF
>NA|TRBV7-2|NA|TRBJ1-1
TGTGCCAGCAGCTTAATCCAGAACACTGAAGCTTTCTTT
CASSLIQNTEAFF
>NA|TRBV5-1|NA|TRBJ2-7
TGCGCCAGCAGCTTGTCCGACAAAACCTACGAGCAGTACTTC
CASSLSDKTYEQYF
>NA|TRBV5-1|NA|TRBJ2-7
TGCGCCAGCAGCGTGGTTCGGGACGGGGCCTACGAGCAGTACTTC
CASSVVRDGAYEQYF
>NA|TRBV28|NA|TRBJ2-5
TGTGCCAGCAGTTTAGGTGGCAGACAAGAGACCCAGTACTTC
CASSLGGRQETQYF
>NA|TRBV25-1|NA|TRBJ2-5
TGTGCCAGCAGTGAAAGAGGAGGACAGCCCTCCGGCGAGACCCAGTACTTC
CASSERGGQPSGETQYF
>many|TRBV10-1|NA|TRBJ1-1
TGCGCCAGCAGTGAGTCGGGGGGCACTGAAGCTTTCTTT
CASSESGGTEAFF
>NA|TRBV6-5|NA|TRBJ1-1
TGTGCCAGCAGGGGGACCACTGAAGCTTTCTTT
CASRGTTEAFF
>NA|TRBV5-1|NA|TRBJ1-1
TGCGCCAGCAGCTTGGTCTCTGGACAGTTGAACACTGAAGCTTTCTTT
CASSLVSGQLNTEAFF
>NA|TRBV25-1|NA|TRBJ2-7
TGTGCCAGCAGTGACCGGGATACCTACGAGCAGTACTTC
CASSDRDTYEQYF
>NA|TRBV15|TRBD2|TRBJ2-7
TGTGCCACCAGCAGAGACACTAGCGGACCTGACGCCGGCTACGAGCAGTACTTC
CATSRDTSGPDAGYEQYF
>NA|TRBV29-1|NA|TRBJ2-5
TGCAGCGTTGAAGAAGCCGGGGGGCGGCTACAAGAGACCCAGTACTTC
CSVEEAGGRLQETQYF
>NA|TRBV7-2|NA|TRBJ1-4
TGTGCCAGCAGCCGAGCGGGAGGGAGTAGGAATGAAAAACTGTTTTTT
CASSRAGGSRNEKLFF
>few|TRBV10-3|NA|TRBJ1-2
TGTGCCACTGGGGGCCGAGACCAGGGAAACTATGGCTACACCTTC
CATGGRDQGNYGYTF
>few|TRBV29-1|TRBD1|TRBJ2-5
TGCAGCGTTCCGACAGGGGGCAAAGAGACCCAGTACTTC
CSVPTGGKETQYF
>NA|TRBV27|NA|TRBJ2-5
TGTGCCAGCCGCCATCTCGGGACGGAGAGAGAGACCCAGTACTTC
CASRHLGTERETQYF
>NA|TRBV2|NA|TRBJ1-3
TGTGCCAGCACCTGGGGGAACAGGGGAAACACCATATATTTT
CASTWGNRGNTIYF
>NA|TRBV5-6|NA|TRBJ1-1
TGTGCCAGCGCAAGTGTGAACACTGAAGCTTTCTTT
CASASVNTEAFF
>NA|TRBV28|NA|TRBJ1-1
TGTGCCAGCAGTTTATTGGAGCAAGCTTTCTTT
CASSLLEQAFF
>NA|TRBV29-1|NA|TRBJ1-1
TGCAGCGTTGACCGACTTGGGACTGAAGCTTTCTTT
CSVDRLGTEAFF